This T cell receptor (beta chain) is drawn from a study of blood T cells in healthy people across ages. V was trimmed by 5 bases and J by 4 bases, leaving 12 bases between them. Germline CDR1 is SQVTM and CDR2 is ANQGSEA. The CDR3 runs 14 residues. This clonotype was seen a few times. Using a J-beta primer mix together with a sample-barcoded 5' primer, a second PCR was run for about 6 to 11 cycles. TCRdb passed the 5' RACE reads through MiXCR, listing each CDR3 protein once. The sample contains 600,000 to 900,000 distinct CDR3 sequences, approximately 24% of which appear only once. The data also belong to a second study, concerning T cells of mothers and their children.

Input material: blood. The chain carries TRBV29-1 and TRBJ2-6; unclear D gene. The TCR comes from a boy aged 5-17 years in good health. CDR3 bases: TGCAGCGTTCGAACCTATCCCGGGGCCAACGTCCTGACTTTC. Protein product: CSVRTYPGANVLTF.